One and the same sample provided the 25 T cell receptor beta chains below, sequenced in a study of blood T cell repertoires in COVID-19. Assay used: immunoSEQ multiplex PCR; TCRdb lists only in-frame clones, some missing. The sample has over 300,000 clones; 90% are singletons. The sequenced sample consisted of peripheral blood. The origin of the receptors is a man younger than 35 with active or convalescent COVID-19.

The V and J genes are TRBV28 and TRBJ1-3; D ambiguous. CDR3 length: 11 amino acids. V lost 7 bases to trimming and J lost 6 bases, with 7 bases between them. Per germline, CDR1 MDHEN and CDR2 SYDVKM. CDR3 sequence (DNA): TGTGCCAGCACCACTCTAAACACCATATATTTT. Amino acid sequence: CASTTLNTIYF. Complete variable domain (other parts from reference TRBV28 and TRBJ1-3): DVKVTQSSRYLVKRTGEKVFLECVQDMDHENMFWYRQDPGLGLRLIYFSYDVKMKEKGDIPEGYSVSREKKERFSLILESASTNQTSMYLCASTTLNTIYFGEGSWLTVV.

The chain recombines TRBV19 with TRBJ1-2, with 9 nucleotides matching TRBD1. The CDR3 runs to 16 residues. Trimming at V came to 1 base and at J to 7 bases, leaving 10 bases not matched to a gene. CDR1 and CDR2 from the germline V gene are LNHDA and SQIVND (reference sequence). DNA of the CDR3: TGTGCCAGTAGTATAGTTTTTGGACAGGGGCTCGTTGGCTACACCTTC. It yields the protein CASSIVFGQGLVGYTF.

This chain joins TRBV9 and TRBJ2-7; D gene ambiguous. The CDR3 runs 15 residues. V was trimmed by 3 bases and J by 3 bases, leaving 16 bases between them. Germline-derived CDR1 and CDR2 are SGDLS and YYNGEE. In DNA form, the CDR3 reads TGTGCCAGCAGCGCCTACTTCGCCCCGCTCTACGAGCAGTACTTC. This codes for CASSAYFAPLYEQYF.

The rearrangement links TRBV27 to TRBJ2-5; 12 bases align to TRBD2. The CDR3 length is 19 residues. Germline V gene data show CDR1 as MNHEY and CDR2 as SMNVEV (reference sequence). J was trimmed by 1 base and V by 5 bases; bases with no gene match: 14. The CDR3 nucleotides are TGTGCCAGCAGTCCACTAGCGGGAGGTACCCTTTTTATCCAAGAGACCCAGTACTTC. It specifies CASSPLAGGTLFIQETQYF.

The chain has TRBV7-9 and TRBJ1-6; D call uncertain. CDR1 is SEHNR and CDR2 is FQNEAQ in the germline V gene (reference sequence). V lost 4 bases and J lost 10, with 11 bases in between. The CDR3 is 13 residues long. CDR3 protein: CASSSSRGSPLHF. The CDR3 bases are TGTGCCAGCAGCTCATCACGCGGGTCACCCCTCCACTTT.

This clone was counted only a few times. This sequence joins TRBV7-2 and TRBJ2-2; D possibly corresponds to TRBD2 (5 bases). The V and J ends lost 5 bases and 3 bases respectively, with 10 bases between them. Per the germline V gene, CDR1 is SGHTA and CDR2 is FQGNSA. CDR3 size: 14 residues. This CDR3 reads CASSQQRDTGELFF. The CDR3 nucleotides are TGTGCCAGCAGCCAGCAGAGGGACACCGGGGAGCTGTTTTTT.

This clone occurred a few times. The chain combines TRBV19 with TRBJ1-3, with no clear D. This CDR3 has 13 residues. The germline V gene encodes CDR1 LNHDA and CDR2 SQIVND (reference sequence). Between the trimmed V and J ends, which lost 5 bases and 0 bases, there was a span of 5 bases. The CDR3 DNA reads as TGTGCCAGTAGTCTCAGCTCTGGAAACACCATATATTTT. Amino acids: CASSLSSGNTIYF.

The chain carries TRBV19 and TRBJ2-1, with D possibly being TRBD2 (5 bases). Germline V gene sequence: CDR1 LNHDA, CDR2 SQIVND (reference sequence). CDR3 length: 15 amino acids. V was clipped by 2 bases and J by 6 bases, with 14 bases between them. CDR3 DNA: TGTGCCAGTAGTATAAAAGTCGGAGGAGGCAATGAGCAGTTCTTC. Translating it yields CASSIKVGGGNEQFF.

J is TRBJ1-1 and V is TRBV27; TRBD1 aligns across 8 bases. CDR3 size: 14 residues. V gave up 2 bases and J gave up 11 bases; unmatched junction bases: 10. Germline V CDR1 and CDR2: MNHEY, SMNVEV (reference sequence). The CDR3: CASSLGDRLMGAFF. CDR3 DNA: TGTGCCAGCAGTTTAGGGGACAGGCTCATGGGGGCTTTCTTT.

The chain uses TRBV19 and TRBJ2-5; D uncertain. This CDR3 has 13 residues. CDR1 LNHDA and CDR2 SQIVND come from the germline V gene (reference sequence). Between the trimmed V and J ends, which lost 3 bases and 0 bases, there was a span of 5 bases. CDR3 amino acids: CASSIYHQETQYF. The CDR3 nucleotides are TGTGCCAGTAGTATTTATCACCAAGAGACCCAGTACTTC.

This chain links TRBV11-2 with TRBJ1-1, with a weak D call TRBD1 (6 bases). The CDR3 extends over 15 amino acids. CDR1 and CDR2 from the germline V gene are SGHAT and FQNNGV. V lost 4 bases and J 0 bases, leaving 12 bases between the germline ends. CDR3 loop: CASSSTSGVNTEAFF. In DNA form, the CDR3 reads TGTGCCAGCAGCTCGACTTCAGGGGTGAACACTGAAGCTTTCTTT.

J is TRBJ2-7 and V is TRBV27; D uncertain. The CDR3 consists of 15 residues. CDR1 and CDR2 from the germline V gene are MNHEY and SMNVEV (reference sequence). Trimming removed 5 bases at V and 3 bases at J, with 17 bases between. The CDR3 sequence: CASSPLPGQYYEQYF. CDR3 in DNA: TGTGCCAGCAGTCCCTTACCAGGTCAATACTACGAGCAGTACTTC.

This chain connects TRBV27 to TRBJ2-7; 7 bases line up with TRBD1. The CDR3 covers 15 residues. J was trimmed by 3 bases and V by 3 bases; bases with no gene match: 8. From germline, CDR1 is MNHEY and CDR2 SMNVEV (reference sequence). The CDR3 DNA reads TGTGCCAGCAGTTTTCGTATGGGACAGTTCTACGAGCAGTACTTC. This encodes CASSFRMGQFYEQYF.

As DNA, the CDR3 is TGTGCCAGCAGCGTACAGGGGGATCAGCCCCAGCATTTT. Translated: CASSVQGDQPQHF. The chain uses TRBV6-5 and TRBJ1-5, with 8 bases fitting TRBD1. Germline trimming cut 6 bases from V and 5 bases from J; bases unmatched to any gene: 3. This CDR3 region has 13 residues. Germline V lookup: CDR1 MNHEY, CDR2 SVGAGI.

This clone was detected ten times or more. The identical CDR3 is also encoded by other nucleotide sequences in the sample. This chain's CDR3 is CASSPPGSPLHF. CDR3 sequence (DNA): TGTGCCAGCAGTCCCCCGGGGTCACCCCTCCACTTT. The gene calls are TRBV27 and TRBJ1-6; no firm D call. The CDR3 length is 12 residues. V was pared by 5 bases and J by 10 bases, with 9 bases between. CDR1 is MNHEY, CDR2 SMNVEV, per germline (reference sequence).

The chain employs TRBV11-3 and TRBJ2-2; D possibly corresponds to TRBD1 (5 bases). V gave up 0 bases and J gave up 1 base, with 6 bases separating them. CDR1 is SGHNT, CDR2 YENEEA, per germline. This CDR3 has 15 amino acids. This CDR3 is CASSLDTGNTGELFF. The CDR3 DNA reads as TGTGCCAGCAGCTTAGATACAGGGAACACCGGGGAGCTGTTTTTT.

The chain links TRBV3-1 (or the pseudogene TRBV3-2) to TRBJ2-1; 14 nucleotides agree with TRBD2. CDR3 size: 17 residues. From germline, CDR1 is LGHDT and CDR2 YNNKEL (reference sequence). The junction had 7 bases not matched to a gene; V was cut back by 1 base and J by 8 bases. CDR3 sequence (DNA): TGTGCCAGCAGCCAAGGGACTAGCGGGAGGCCATGGGATGAGCAGTTCTTC. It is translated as CASSQGTSGRPWDEQFF.

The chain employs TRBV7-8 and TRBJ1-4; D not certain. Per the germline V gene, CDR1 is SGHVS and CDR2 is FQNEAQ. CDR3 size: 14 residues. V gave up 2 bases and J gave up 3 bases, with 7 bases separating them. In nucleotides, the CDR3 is TGTGCCAGCAGCTTAACAGAATCTAATGAAAAACTGTTTTTT. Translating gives CASSLTESNEKLFF.

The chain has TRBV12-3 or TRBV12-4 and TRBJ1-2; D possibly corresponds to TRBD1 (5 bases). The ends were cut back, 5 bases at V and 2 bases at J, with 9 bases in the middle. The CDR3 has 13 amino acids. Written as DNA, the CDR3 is TGTGCCAGCAGTATGGACAACAACTATGGCTACACCTTC. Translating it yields CASSMDNNYGYTF.

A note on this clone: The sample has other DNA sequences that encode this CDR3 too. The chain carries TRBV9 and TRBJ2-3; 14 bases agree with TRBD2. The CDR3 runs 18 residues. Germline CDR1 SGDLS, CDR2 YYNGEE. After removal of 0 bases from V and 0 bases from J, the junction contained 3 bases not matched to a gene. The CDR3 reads CASSVGLAGGPSTDTQYF. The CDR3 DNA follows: TGTGCCAGCAGCGTAGGACTAGCGGGAGGGCCGAGCACAGATACGCAGTATTTT. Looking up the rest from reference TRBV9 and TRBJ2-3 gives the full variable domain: DSGVTQTPKHLITATGQRVTLRCSPRSGDLSVYWYQQSLDQGLQFLIQYYNGEERAKGNILERFSAQQFPDLHSELNLSSLELGDSALYFCASSVGLAGGPSTDTQYFGPGTRLTVL.

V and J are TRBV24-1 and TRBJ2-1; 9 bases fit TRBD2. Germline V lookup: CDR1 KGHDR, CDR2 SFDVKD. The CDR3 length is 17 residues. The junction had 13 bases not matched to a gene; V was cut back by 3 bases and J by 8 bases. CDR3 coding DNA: TGTGCCACCAGTGATCAGTTACTAGCGGGCGTGGAGGATGAGCAGTTCTTC. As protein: CATSDQLLAGVEDEQFF.

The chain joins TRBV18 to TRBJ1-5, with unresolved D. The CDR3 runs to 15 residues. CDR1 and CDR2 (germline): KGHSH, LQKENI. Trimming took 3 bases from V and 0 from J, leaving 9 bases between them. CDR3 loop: CASSPERLSNQPQHF. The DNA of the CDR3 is TGTGCCAGCTCACCTGAAAGACTTAGCAATCAGCCCCAGCATTTT.

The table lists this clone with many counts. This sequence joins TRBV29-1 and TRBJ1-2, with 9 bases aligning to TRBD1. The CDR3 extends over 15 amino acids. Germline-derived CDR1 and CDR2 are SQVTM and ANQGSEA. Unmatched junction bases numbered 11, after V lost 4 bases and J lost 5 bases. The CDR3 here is CSVVLGIDRGYGYTF. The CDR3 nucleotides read TGCAGCGTTGTACTGGGGATCGACAGGGGGTATGGCTACACCTTC.

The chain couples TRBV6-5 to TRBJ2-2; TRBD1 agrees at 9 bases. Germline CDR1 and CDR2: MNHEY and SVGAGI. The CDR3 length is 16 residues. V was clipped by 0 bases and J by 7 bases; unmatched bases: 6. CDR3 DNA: TGTGCCAGCAGTTACTCCTGGGACAGGGCCTACGGGGAGCTGTTTTTT. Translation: CASSYSWDRAYGELFF.

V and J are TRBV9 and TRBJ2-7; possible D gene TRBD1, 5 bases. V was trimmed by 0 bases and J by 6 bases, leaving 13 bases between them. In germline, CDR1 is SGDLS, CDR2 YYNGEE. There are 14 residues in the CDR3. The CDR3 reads CASSVGQGRLEQYF. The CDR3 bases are TGTGCCAGCAGCGTAGGGCAGGGCCGCCTCGAGCAGTACTTC.